The 31 T cell receptor beta chains below all came from one sample that was sequenced in a study of blood T cells in healthy people across ages (dated by TCRdb to about 2015). The library was made by 5' RACE. This sample was sequenced with an Illumina HiSeq 2500. A second PCR of about 6 to 11 cycles was run with a J-beta primer mix and a sample-barcoded 5' primer. TCRdb cleaned the public reads at Q25 with fastp, built clones with MiXCR and kept in-frame beta chains. Identical CDR3 proteins give one entry, which carries the most common genes and DNA. This sample is represented by about 780,000 distinct CDR3 sequences; around 45% of them were singletons. The ten largest clonotypes hold roughly 20% of the sample. What was sequenced was blood. The receptors shown here come from a man older than 75 in good health.

This clonotype turned up a few times. The chain links TRBV18 to TRBJ2-1, with 9 nucleotides matching TRBD2. The CDR3 has 16 residues. With 3 bases clipped from V and 6 bases from J, the junction kept 9 bases outside the gene matches. In germline, CDR1 is KGHSH, CDR2 LQKENI. CDR3 sequence reads: CASSPGPLAGSNEQFF. The CDR3 nucleotides read TGTGCCAGCTCACCCGGCCCGCTAGCGGGGTCCAATGAGCAGTTCTTC.

This chain joins TRBV20-1 and TRBJ2-4; tentatively, D is TRBD2 (5 bases). Germline V gene sequence: CDR1 DFQATT, CDR2 SNEGSKA (reference sequence). CDR3 length: 14 residues. V lost 6 bases, J lost 0 bases, and 12 bases lay in between. The CDR3 DNA reads TGCAGTGCGGAGGACCCGCTAGCCAAAAACATTCAGTACTTC. It codes for CSAEDPLAKNIQYF.

This chain links TRBV5-1 with TRBJ2-3, with TRBD2 matching over 13 bases. Germline values: CDR1 SGHRS, CDR2 YFSETQ. The CDR3 is 14 residues long. V was pared by 8 bases and J by 4 bases, with 4 bases of the junction left unmatched. The CDR3 bases are TGCGCCAGTACCGGACTAGCGGGAGCAGATACGCAGTATTTT. Amino acids: CASTGLAGADTQYF.

This clonotype was picked up a small number of times. The chain uses TRBV9 and TRBJ1-2, with D perhaps TRBD1 (6 bases). V dropped 3 bases and J dropped 5 bases, with 14 bases sitting between them. CDR1 is SGDLS, CDR2 YYNGEE, per germline. CDR3 length: 14 amino acids. This chain's CDR3 is CASSAQSGQYGYTF. The CDR3 region has the DNA TGTGCCAGCAGCGCCCAGTCCGGACAGTATGGCTACACCTTC.

This chain links TRBV7-3 with TRBJ1-2; D perhaps matches TRBD1 (5 bases). This CDR3 contains 15 residues. Between the trimmed V and J ends, which lost 3 bases and 2 bases, there was a span of 13 bases. Germline loops: CDR1 SGHTA, CDR2 FQGTGA. The CDR3 sequence is CASSLLGPANYGYTF. DNA of the CDR3: TGTGCCAGCAGCTTGTTGGGACCAGCAAACTATGGCTACACCTTC. Using reference TRBV7-3 and TRBJ1-2 for the parts outside the CDR3, the full variable domain is GAGVSQTPSNKVTEKGKYVELRCDPISGHTALYWYRQSLGQGPEFLIYFQGTGAADDSGLPNDRFFAVRPEGSVSTLKIQRTERGDSAVYLCASSLLGPANYGYTFGSGTRLTVV.

The rearrangement uses TRBV3-1 and TRBJ2-1; TRBD1 aligns across 9 bases. This CDR3 is built from 17 residues. Trimming removed 3 bases from V and 2 bases from J; junction bases left unmatched: 8. Germline V gives CDR1 LGHDT, CDR2 YNNKEL (reference sequence). The CDR3 region is CASSQAHGTGPYNEQFF. In nucleotides, the CDR3 is TGTGCCAGCAGCCAGGCCCACGGGACAGGGCCCTACAATGAGCAGTTCTTC.

The chain has TRBV7-2 and TRBJ1-1, with D possibly being TRBD1 (6 bases). In germline, CDR1 is SGHTA, CDR2 FQGNSA. There are 14 residues in the CDR3. The germline V and J ends were trimmed by 6 bases and 1 base, with 12 bases remaining between them. Written as DNA, the CDR3 is TGTGCCAGCAGGGAGGACAGCCCGAACACTGAAGCTTTCTTT. Its protein is CASREDSPNTEAFF.

Turning to this clonotype: A much larger clone differs by one base, so this may be a read error. The J gene is TRBJ2-3, the V gene TRBV11-3; a weak D match, TRBD2 (5 bases). Germline V gene data show CDR1 as SGHNT and CDR2 as YENEEA. The CDR3 consists of 14 residues. CDR3 region: CANSFGGETDTQYF. CDR3 nucleotides: TGTGCCAACAGCTTTGGAGGAGAAACAGATACGCAGTATTTT.

The chain links TRBV20-1 to TRBJ1-1, with 7 bases matching TRBD1. Germline trimming cut 5 bases from V and 5 bases from J; bases unmatched to any gene: 5. The germline V gene has CDR1 DFQATT and CDR2 SNEGSKA (reference sequence). The CDR3 is 12 amino acids. The DNA of the CDR3 is TGCAGTGCTGACAGGGTCCGGACTGAAGCTTTCTTT. This encodes CSADRVRTEAFF.

This clonotype was seen a handful of times. V is TRBV6-5 and J is TRBJ2-1; 9 positions agree with TRBD1. The CDR3 is 14 amino acids. The trim removed 8 bases at V and 9 bases at J, leaving 11 bases unmatched. Germline assignment: CDR1 MNHEY and CDR2 SVGAGI. In DNA, the CDR3 is TGTGCCAGCGGGACCGGGACAGGGCTCACTGAGCAGTTCTTC. It translates to CASGTGTGLTEQFF.

The rearrangement joins TRBV11-1 to TRBJ2-5, with 9 positions matching TRBD1. The J call may be faulty, since TRBJ2-4 better matches the DNA end. The CDR3 spans 16 residues. Germline V gene data show CDR1 as SGHAT and CDR2 as FQDESV (reference sequence). The CDR3 DNA reads TGTGCCAGCAGGGATACAGGGGGCCCGACCAAAAACATTCAGTACTTC. Its translation: CASRDTGGPTKNIQYF.

The CDR3 nucleotides are TGCGCCAGCAGTCGACAGACTAGCGGGATGGATGAGCAGTACTTC. Encoded protein: CASSRQTSGMDEQYF. The gene calls are TRBV10-1 and TRBJ2-5; 11 positions agree with TRBD2. This CDR3 is 15 amino acids long. Trimming at V came to 5 bases and at J to 11 bases, leaving 13 bases not matched to a gene. Germline V CDR1 and CDR2: WNHNN, SYGVQD (reference sequence).

This chain connects TRBV7-3 to TRBJ1-3, with a weak D call TRBD1 (5 bases). The germline V gene has CDR1 SGHTA and CDR2 FQGTGA. The CDR3 is made up of 13 amino acids. V lost 5 bases, J lost 4 bases, and 9 bases lay in between. The CDR3 here is CASSRDPGNTIYF. In DNA form, the CDR3 reads TGTGCCAGCAGCCGGGACCCCGGAAACACCATATATTTT.

The rearrangement uses TRBV9 and TRBJ2-1, with TRBD2 matching 9 bases. After removal of 6 bases from V and 8 bases from J, the junction contained 9 bases not matched to a gene. The CDR3 has 14 residues. CDR1 and CDR2 (germline): SGDLS, YYNGEE. The CDR3 spells CASTPGLAIHEQFF. CDR3 nucleotides: TGTGCCAGCACCCCGGGACTAGCTATCCATGAGCAGTTCTTC.

The V call is TRBV6-2 or TRBV6-3, the J call TRBJ2-3; TRBD2 is a possible D gene (5 bases). The V gene's germline CDR1 is MNHEY and CDR2 SVGEGT. This CDR3 spans 12 amino acids. V lost 9 bases to trimming and J lost 2 bases, with 9 bases between them. The CDR3 region has the DNA TGTGCCAGTAAGCGGAACACAGATACGCAGTATTTT. Its protein product is CASKRNTDTQYF.

Worth noting for this clonotype: Since a much larger clone is just one base distant, this may be a read error. The chain has TRBV10-3 and TRBJ2-3; D is unclear. CDR3 length: 14 residues. Germline CDR1 reads ENHRY; CDR2 reads SYGVKD. The DNA of the CDR3 is TGTACCATCTCTGTGGTGGAGAGCACAGATACGCAGTATTTT. Protein product: CTISVVESTDTQYF.

The CDR3 DNA follows: TGTGCCAGCAGCTTTATGACTAGCGGGGTGATGTACAATGAGCAGTTCTTC. Protein product: CASSFMTSGVMYNEQFF. The chain uses TRBV5-6 and TRBJ2-1; TRBD2 agrees at 11 bases. CDR1 and CDR2 from the germline V gene are SGHDT and YYEEEE. The CDR3 extends over 17 amino acids. The ends lost 2 bases at V and 4 bases at J; junction bases unmatched: 8.

This clonotype was detected only a few times. This sequence joins TRBV12-3 or TRBV12-4 and TRBJ1-2; D is perhaps TRBD1 (5 bases). Trimming left V 6 bases short and J 7 bases short, with 27 bases between. The CDR3 is made up of 17 amino acids. The CDR3 DNA follows: TGTGCCAGCAGCCTTGCCGCAGGGAAGGGAGAACTTGTTGGCTACACCTTC. Its translation is CASSLAAGKGELVGYTF.

This chain connects TRBV7-2 to TRBJ2-7, with 8 bases fitting TRBD2. CDR3 length: 15 amino acids. The V gene's germline CDR1 is SGHTA and CDR2 FQGNSA. V was clipped by 7 bases and J by 7 bases; unmatched bases: 15. Written as DNA, the CDR3 is TGTACCAGCATCGCCGGTAGCGGGGCGTGGAATGAGCAGTACTTC. Translated, it gives CTSIAGSGAWNEQYF. Complete variable domain (other parts from reference TRBV7-2 and TRBJ2-7): GAGVSQSPSNKVTEKGKDVELRCDPISGHTALYWYRQSLGQGLEFLIYFQGNSAPDKSGLPSDRFSAERTGGSVSTLTIQRTQQEDSAVYLCTSIAGSGAWNEQYFGPGTRLTVT.

V and J are TRBV7-3 and TRBJ2-5; D tentatively reads TRBD1 or TRBD2 (5 bases each). CDR1 and CDR2 (germline): SGHTA, FQGTGA. V was pared by 5 bases and J by 11 bases, with 24 bases between. CDR3 size: 15 residues. CDR3 nucleotides: TGTGCCAGCAGCCCCGCCCCAGCGCCTGGCAGGGAGCAGTACTTC. It yields the protein CASSPAPAPGREQYF.

This chain joins TRBV20-1 and TRBJ2-7, with D possibly being TRBD2 (6 bases). The CDR3 runs 11 residues. Germline-derived CDR1 and CDR2 are DFQATT and SNEGSKA (reference sequence). V shed 3 bases and J shed 7 bases, with 10 bases lying between them. DNA of the CDR3: TGCAGTGCTAGTACCGGAGGGGAGCAGTACTTC. This gives the protein CSASTGGEQYF.

The rearrangement joins TRBV29-1 to TRBJ2-5; tentative D call: TRBD2 (5 bases). Trimming removed 4 bases from V and 13 bases from J, with 13 bases in between. The CDR3 spans 10 residues. Germline V gene data show CDR1 as SQVTM and CDR2 as ANQGSEA. The CDR3 sequence is CSVGTDFRYF. In nucleotides, the CDR3 is TGCAGCGTTGGGACTGACTTTCGGTACTTC.

The sample holds many counts of this clonotype. The V and J genes are TRBV20-1 and TRBJ2-1; no clear D. Trimming took 6 bases from V and 4 from J, leaving 19 bases between them. The CDR3 length is 15 residues. CDR1 and CDR2 (germline): DFQATT, SNEGSKA (reference sequence). The CDR3 DNA follows: TGCAGTGCCATAGAACCCATGTCTCCATACAATGAGCAGTTCTTC. This encodes CSAIEPMSPYNEQFF.

This clonotype was found a few times. J is TRBJ2-1 and V is TRBV5-1, with 11 bases aligning to TRBD2. CDR1 is SGHRS and CDR2 is YFSETQ in the germline V gene. The CDR3 is 15 amino acids. Trimming took 5 bases from V and 9 from J; bases not matched to a gene: 10. The CDR3, as DNA: TGCGCCAGCAGTCGGACTAGCGGGTCCCAAAGTGAGCAGTTCTTC. It codes for CASSRTSGSQSEQFF.

The sample holds many counts of this clonotype. CDR3 residues: CSVEDRGMGRYEQYF. The CDR3 DNA follows: TGCAGCGTTGAGGACAGGGGAATGGGGCGCTACGAGCAGTACTTC. The J gene is TRBJ2-7, the V gene TRBV29-1, with 9 bases aligning to TRBD1. V dropped 3 bases and J dropped 3; count of bases not matched to a gene: 9. This CDR3 region has 15 residues. The V gene's germline CDR1 is SQVTM and CDR2 ANQGSEA.

This clonotype appeared many times. The chain employs TRBV20-1 and TRBJ2-7; TRBD2 is a possible D gene (6 bases). The V and J ends lost 3 bases and 7 bases respectively, with 19 bases between them. Germline CDR1 is DFQATT and CDR2 is SNEGSKA (reference sequence). The CDR3 spans 14 residues. The CDR3 coding sequence is TGCAGTGCTAGTCGAGGGACTTCTGTCCGGGAGCAGTACTTC. It specifies CSASRGTSVREQYF.

There are a few counts of this clonotype. The chain combines TRBV2 with TRBJ2-5; D is uncertain. This CDR3 is 11 amino acids long. CDR1 and CDR2 (germline): SNHLY, FYNNEI. Trimming removed 6 bases at V and 5 bases at J, with 7 bases between. CDR3 coding DNA: TGTGCCAGCAGGCATAGGGAGACCCAGTACTTC. Its translation: CASRHRETQYF.

This clonotype was observed many times. J is TRBJ2-5 and V is TRBV20-1; no clear D. The CDR3 extends over 13 amino acids. V lost 5 bases, J lost 2 bases, and 12 bases lay in between. Germline-derived CDR1 and CDR2 are DFQATT and SNEGSKA (reference sequence). The CDR3 here is CSAWALTQETQYF. CDR3 in DNA: TGCAGTGCTTGGGCCCTTACACAAGAGACCCAGTACTTC.

This clonotype was picked up a small number of times. The chain employs TRBV28 and TRBJ2-3, with a weak D call TRBD2 (6 bases). The V end was cut by 8 bases, the J end by 1 base, with 13 bases between. The CDR3 has 14 residues. Germline assignment: CDR1 MDHEN and CDR2 SYDVKM. The CDR3 reads CASQGGPGTDTQYF. The CDR3 nucleotides read TGTGCCAGCCAAGGAGGGCCAGGCACAGATACGCAGTATTTT.

This clonotype has only a few counts. The genes are TRBV12-3 or TRBV12-4 and TRBJ1-5, with 7 nucleotides matching TRBD1. The trim removed 7 bases at V and 3 bases at J, leaving 12 bases unmatched. The CDR3 is 16 residues long. The CDR3 DNA sequence: TGTGCCAGCACCACCTTAGCAGGGACAGTCAATCAGCCCCAGCATTTT. Residues: CASTTLAGTVNQPQHF.

The DNA for the CDR3 is TGCAGCGTTGCGCAGAGGGCGAACACTGAAGCTTTCTTT. This encodes CSVAQRANTEAFF. The chain recombines TRBV29-1 with TRBJ1-1; no definite D call. The V end lost 4 bases, the J end lost 1 base, and 10 bases lay between the germline ends. Germline loops: CDR1 SQVTM, CDR2 ANQGSEA. This CDR3 contains 13 residues.